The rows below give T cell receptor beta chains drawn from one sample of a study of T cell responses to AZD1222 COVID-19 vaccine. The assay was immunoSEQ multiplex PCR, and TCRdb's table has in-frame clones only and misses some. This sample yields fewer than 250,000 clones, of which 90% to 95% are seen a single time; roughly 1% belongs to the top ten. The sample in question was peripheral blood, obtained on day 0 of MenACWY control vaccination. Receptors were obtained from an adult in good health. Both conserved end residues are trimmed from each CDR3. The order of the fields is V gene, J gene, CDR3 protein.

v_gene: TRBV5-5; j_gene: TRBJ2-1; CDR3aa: ASSPRGQDNYNEQF
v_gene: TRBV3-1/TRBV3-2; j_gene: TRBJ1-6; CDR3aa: ASSPSSYNSPLH
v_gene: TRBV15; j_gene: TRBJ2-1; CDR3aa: ATSRQRSSYNEQF
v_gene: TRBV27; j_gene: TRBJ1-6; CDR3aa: ASRGTHSYNSPLH
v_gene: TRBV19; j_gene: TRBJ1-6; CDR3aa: ASSGRQGVGSPLH
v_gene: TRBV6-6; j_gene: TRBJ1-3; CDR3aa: ASSYPADSGNTIY
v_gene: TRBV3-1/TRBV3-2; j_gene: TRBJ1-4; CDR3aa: ASSQHSGGSEKLF
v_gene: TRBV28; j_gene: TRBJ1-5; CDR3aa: ASRTPAGSNQPQH
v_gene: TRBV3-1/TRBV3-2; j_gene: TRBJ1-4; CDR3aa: ASSHGDRGREKLF
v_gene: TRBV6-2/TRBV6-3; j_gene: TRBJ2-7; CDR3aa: ASSYIRDLHEQY
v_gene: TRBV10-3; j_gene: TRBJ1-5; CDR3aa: ATKTSYSNQPQH
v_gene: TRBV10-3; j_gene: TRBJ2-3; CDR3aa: AISGGTTSLDTQY
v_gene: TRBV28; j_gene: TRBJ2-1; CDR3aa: ASSKAGGDYNEQF
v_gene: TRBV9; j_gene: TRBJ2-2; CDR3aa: ASSVVSQGIRTGELF
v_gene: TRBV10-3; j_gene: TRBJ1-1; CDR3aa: AISPGTGAGGTEAF
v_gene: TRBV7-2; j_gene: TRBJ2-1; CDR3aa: ASSLVGASEQF
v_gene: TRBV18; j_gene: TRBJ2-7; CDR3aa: ASSPRTGATYEQY
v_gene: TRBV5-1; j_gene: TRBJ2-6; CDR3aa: ASSDRAGANVLT
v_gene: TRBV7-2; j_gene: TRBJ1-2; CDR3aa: ASSPDRGARGYT
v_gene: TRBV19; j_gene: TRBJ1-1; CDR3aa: ASRTTGMNTEAF
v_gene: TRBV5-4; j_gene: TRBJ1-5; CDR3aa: ASSRDGAHQPQH
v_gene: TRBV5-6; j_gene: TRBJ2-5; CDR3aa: ASSRTGGGGETQY
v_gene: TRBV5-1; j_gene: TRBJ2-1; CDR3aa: ASSSGPAGLNEQF
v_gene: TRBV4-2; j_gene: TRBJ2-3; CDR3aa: ASSQDRTDTQY
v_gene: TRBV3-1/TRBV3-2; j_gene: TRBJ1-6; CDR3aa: ASSPGGIYNSPLH
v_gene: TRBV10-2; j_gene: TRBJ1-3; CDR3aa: ASSVLGGNSGNTIY